This passage covers 27 T cell receptor beta chains from one sample sequenced in a study of shared clonotypes between healthy human individuals (dated by TCRdb to about 2020). Libraries were prepared through the immunoSEQ multiplex PCR assay. The table comes from immuneACCESS by way of TCRdb, which keeps in-frame sequences with V and J called. Part of the clones is missing from these tables; in studies checked, under half for an unresolved V gene and the rest for unknown reasons. For this sample there are around 1.9 million clones; approximately 94% appear just once. Around 1.7% of the sample is taken by the ten largest. CD8 naive samples were obtained by positive selection for CCR7 among CD45RO-negative cells, yielding a CD45RA+CCR7+ population from which TemRA cells were excluded. Sample: naive CD8+ T cells from PBMCs. The meaning of the sample's cell subset or site label: CD45RA+CCR7+. The receptors come from a man younger than 30 in good health. Some clones in this sample may be carry-over from other donors' samples.

The V call is TRBV19, the J call TRBJ1-1; D unclear. V shed 1 base and J shed 1 base, with 7 bases lying between them. CDR1 is LNHDA and CDR2 is SQIVND in the germline V gene (reference sequence). The CDR3 length is 14 residues. The CDR3 DNA follows: TGTGCCAGTAGTATAGGACTGCCGAACACTGAAGCTTTCTTT. This encodes CASSIGLPNTEAFF.

This clone occurred once. V usage is TRBV6-6 and J usage is TRBJ2-7; the D is unclear. Trimming took off 5 bases at V and 3 bases at J, with 8 bases between the two ends. This CDR3 is built from 12 residues. From germline, CDR1 is MNHNY and CDR2 SVGAGI (reference sequence). The DNA for the CDR3 is TGTGCCAGCAGTGTGGACGGCTACGAGCAGTACTTC. Translated: CASSVDGYEQYF.

The J gene is TRBJ1-5, the V gene TRBV7-9; D is unclear. The CDR3 length is 16 residues. V was trimmed by 1 base and J by 3 bases, leaving 13 bases between them. CDR1 is SEHNR and CDR2 is FQNEAQ in the germline V gene (reference sequence). The CDR3 nucleotides are TGTGCCAGCAGCTTAGAACTAGGCCGGGTCAATCAGCCCCAGCATTTT. The encoded protein is CASSLELGRVNQPQHF.

J is TRBJ2-3 and V is TRBV5-1; D is undetermined. The CDR3 loop spans 15 amino acids. V dropped 4 bases and J dropped 2 bases, with 14 bases sitting between them. Per the germline V gene, CDR1 is SGHRS and CDR2 is YFSETQ. The CDR3 DNA sequence: TGCGCCAGCAGCCCTGGACGGCCTTCCACAGATACGCAGTATTTT. Protein sequence: CASSPGRPSTDTQYF.

The chain carries TRBV6-4 and TRBJ2-3, with D uncertain. Germline CDR1 MRHNA, CDR2 SNTAGT. CDR3 length: 15 amino acids. Trimming left V 0 bases short and J 0 bases short, with 7 bases between. CDR3 sequence: CASSDSSSSTDTQYF. For the CDR3, the DNA is TGTGCCAGCAGTGACTCTAGCTCAAGCACAGATACGCAGTATTTT.

The chain links TRBV7-9 to TRBJ2-5, with D possibly being TRBD1 or TRBD2 (6 bases each). V was pared by 5 bases and J by 1 base, with 14 bases between. Germline assignment: CDR1 SEHNR and CDR2 FQNEAQ (reference sequence). This CDR3 comprises 15 residues. CDR3 DNA: TGTGCCAGCAGCGCACGCGGGACACTCCAAGAGACCCAGTACTTC. This translates into CASSARGTLQETQYF.

V usage is TRBV2 and J usage is TRBJ1-3; weak D call: TRBD1 (5 bases). The CDR3 runs 15 residues. V lost 2 bases, J lost 2 bases, and 10 bases lay in between. The V gene's germline CDR1 is SNHLY and CDR2 FYNNEI. The chain's CDR3 is CASSETRTPGNTIYF. The CDR3 DNA reads TGTGCCAGCAGTGAAACTCGGACACCTGGAAACACCATATATTTT.

The V gene is TRBV6-5, the J gene TRBJ2-7; possibly TRBD2 for D (6 bases). CDR1 is MNHEY, CDR2 SVGAGI, per germline. The CDR3 consists of 16 residues. V dropped 0 bases and J dropped 1 base, with 13 bases sitting between them. The CDR3 region is CASSYSAGTQSYEQYF. The CDR3 nucleotides read TGTGCCAGCAGTTACTCAGCCGGGACTCAATCCTACGAGCAGTACTTC.

The chain employs TRBV2 and TRBJ2-1, with 14 positions matching TRBD2. Germline V gives CDR1 SNHLY, CDR2 FYNNEI. The V and J ends lost 6 bases and 9 bases, in that order; junction bases with no gene match: 7. This CDR3 has 15 residues. The CDR3: CASSDGTSGRGEQFF. In nucleotides, the CDR3 is TGTGCCAGCAGCGACGGGACTAGCGGGAGAGGTGAGCAGTTCTTC.

This chain connects TRBV7-3 to TRBJ2-7; weak D call: TRBD1 (6 bases). CDR3 length: 17 amino acids. Germline V gives CDR1 SGHTA, CDR2 FQGTGA. V was clipped by 2 bases and J by 1 base, with 18 bases between them. CDR3 loop: CASSLGGSTGSSYEQYF. The CDR3 region has the DNA TGTGCCAGCAGCTTAGGGGGATCTACAGGGTCTTCCTACGAGCAGTACTTC.

This clone was seen a handful of times. The chain couples TRBV2 to TRBJ1-1; 8 positions match TRBD1. CDR1 SNHLY and CDR2 FYNNEI come from the germline V gene. V was pared by 11 bases and J by 4 bases, with 6 bases of the junction left unmatched. The CDR3 contains 12 residues. The CDR3, as DNA: TGTGCCGGAACTGACAGGGGCACTGAAGCTTTCTTT. Its protein is CAGTDRGTEAFF.

On this clone: The identical CDR3 is also encoded by other nucleotide sequences in the sample. J is TRBJ1-1 and V is TRBV11-3; D may be TRBD1 (6 bases). The CDR3 runs to 13 residues. Germline values: CDR1 SGHNT, CDR2 YENEEA. V gave up 3 bases and J gave up 4 bases, with 9 bases separating them. The CDR3 loop is CASSLGRGTEAFF. The DNA for the CDR3 is TGTGCCAGCAGCTTGGGCAGGGGCACTGAAGCTTTCTTT.

V is TRBV2 and J is TRBJ2-3; D is unresolved. The germline CDR1 and CDR2 sequences are SNHLY and FYNNEI. There are 14 residues in the CDR3. V dropped 3 bases and J dropped 2 bases, with 9 bases sitting between them. The CDR3 DNA follows: TGTGCCAGCAGTGATGGCCGAGCCACAGATACGCAGTATTTT. This gives the protein CASSDGRATDTQYF. The full variable domain, its missing parts supplied by reference TRBV2 and TRBJ2-3, is EPEVTQTPSHQVTQMGQEVILRCVPISNHLYFYWYRQILGQKVEFLVSFYNNEISEKSEIFDDQFSVERPDGSNFTLKIRSTKLEDSAMYFCASSDGRATDTQYFGPGTRLTVL.

The chain is built from TRBV27 and TRBJ1-5, with D hard to call. The CDR3 is made up of 16 amino acids. Germline values: CDR1 MNHEY, CDR2 SMNVEV (reference sequence). V was cut by 5 bases and J by 0 bases, with 14 bases left in between. CDR3 in amino acids: CASSPSDGDSNQPQHF. The CDR3 DNA follows: TGTGCCAGCAGTCCATCGGACGGGGATAGCAATCAGCCCCAGCATTTT.

The rearrangement joins TRBV19 to TRBJ2-3; D ambiguous. The length of the CDR3 is 14 residues. CDR1 and CDR2 from the germline V gene are LNHDA and SQIVND (reference sequence). Trimming cost V 6 bases and J 3 bases, with 13 bases left between them. The CDR3 region is CASRPTVGTDTQYF. The CDR3 nucleotides read TGTGCCAGTAGACCGACCGTAGGAACAGATACGCAGTATTTT.

V and J are TRBV4-2 and TRBJ2-1; D possibly corresponds to TRBD2 (5 bases). The V end was cut by 4 bases, the J end by 3 bases, with 10 bases between. Germline CDR1 LGHNA, CDR2 YNFKEQ. The CDR3 length is 14 residues. CDR3 coding DNA: TGTGCCAGCAGCCCCCGGGGAGTCTACAATGAGCAGTTCTTC. Residues: CASSPRGVYNEQFF.

The chain has TRBV2 and TRBJ2-7; 10 positions match TRBD2. Germline CDR1 and CDR2: SNHLY and FYNNEI. Unmatched junction bases numbered 9, after V lost 4 bases and J lost 0 bases. The CDR3 loop spans 17 amino acids. CDR3 loop: CASSVVATSGNSYEQYF. Written as DNA, the CDR3 is TGTGCCAGCAGTGTGGTGGCTACTAGCGGGAACTCCTACGAGCAGTACTTC.

The chain has TRBV27 and TRBJ2-5, with TRBD2 matching over 7 bases. Germline CDR1 is MNHEY and CDR2 is SMNVEV (reference sequence). The CDR3 spans 11 residues. J lost 5 bases, V lost 8 bases, and 2 bases had no gene match. The DNA for the CDR3 is TGTGCCAGCTGGCGGGGGGAGACCCAGTACTTC. Amino acids: CASWRGETQYF.

The chain carries TRBV11-2 and TRBJ2-7, with 7 bases identical to TRBD1. V was clipped by 5 bases and J by 3 bases; unmatched bases: 10. Germline CDR1 is SGHAT and CDR2 is FQNNGV. This CDR3 contains 15 residues. The CDR3 protein is CASSQRQGRVYEQYF. The CDR3 nucleotides are TGTGCCAGCAGCCAGAGACAGGGCCGCGTCTACGAGCAGTACTTC.

The chain couples TRBV7-3 to TRBJ2-1; a possible D gene is TRBD1 (5 bases). The CDR3 runs to 14 residues. V gave up 1 base and J gave up 8 bases, with 12 bases separating them. Germline assignment: CDR1 SGHTA and CDR2 FQGTGA. The CDR3 here is CASSLIGRADEQFF. Here the CDR3 DNA reads TGTGCCAGCAGCTTAATTGGCAGGGCCGATGAGCAGTTCTTC.

This rearrangement joins TRBV28 to TRBJ2-7; 7 nucleotides agree with TRBD2. Germline values: CDR1 MDHEN, CDR2 SYDVKM. J was trimmed by 6 bases and V by 6 bases; bases with no gene match: 17. The CDR3 has 16 amino acids. The CDR3 region is CASSPLFLRENSEQYF. CDR3 DNA sequence: TGTGCCAGCAGCCCCTTGTTCTTGCGGGAGAACTCCGAGCAGTACTTC.

The chain joins TRBV4-1 to TRBJ2-5; a weak D match, TRBD1 (6 bases). Germline CDR1 is MGHRA and CDR2 is YSYEKL. V lost 0 bases, J lost 4 bases, and 15 bases lay in between. This CDR3 spans 16 amino acids. The CDR3 nucleotides read TGCGCCAGCAGCCAAGAGGACAGCCCACGCCGAGAGACCCAGTACTTC. It translates to CASSQEDSPRRETQYF.

The genes are TRBV13 and TRBJ1-2, with D tentatively TRBD1 (5 bases). CDR1 and CDR2 from the germline V gene are PRHDT and FYEKMQ (reference sequence). The CDR3 covers 15 residues. Trimming stripped 6 bases from V and 4 bases from J, with 18 bases between. For the CDR3, the DNA is TGTGCCAGCAGACAGGTTCCGGGGCAGGTCTATGGCTACACCTTC. This encodes CASRQVPGQVYGYTF.

The chain joins TRBV4-1 to TRBJ2-2, with 8 bases that match TRBD1. This CDR3 region has 17 residues. From germline, CDR1 is MGHRA and CDR2 YSYEKL. The trim removed 1 base at V and 4 bases at J, leaving 8 bases unmatched. The CDR3 nucleotides read TGCGCCAGCAGCCAAGTCTCAGGGGGCGCGGGCACCGGGGAGCTGTTTTTT. It yields the protein CASSQVSGGAGTGELFF.

CDR3 sequence: CATSRDKGEQYF. CDR3 DNA: TGTGCCACCAGCAGAGATAAGGGAGAGCAGTACTTC. The rearrangement links TRBV15 to TRBJ2-7; no clear D. Per the germline V gene, CDR1 is LNHNV and CDR2 is YYDKDF (reference sequence). The CDR3 spans 12 residues. V dropped 0 bases and J dropped 7 bases, with 7 bases sitting between them.

Turning to this clone: The sample has other DNA sequences that encode this CDR3 too. The CDR3 region has the DNA TGTGCCAGCAGTTACTTAGCGGCTAGCACAGATACGCAGTATTTT. Translating it yields CASSYLAASTDTQYF. This chain connects TRBV6-5 to TRBJ2-3; D might be TRBD2 (6 bases). The CDR3 is made up of 15 amino acids. Between the trimmed V and J ends, which lost 1 base and 0 bases, there was a span of 8 bases. Germline lookup yields CDR1 MNHEY and CDR2 SVGAGI.

The V and J genes are TRBV28 and TRBJ2-7; D remains ambiguous. The V and J ends lost 3 bases and 3 bases respectively, with 12 bases between them. This CDR3 has 14 amino acids. The germline gives CDR1 MDHEN, CDR2 SYDVKM. CDR3 nucleotide sequence: TGTGCCAGCAGTTTTCTGGCAGCAAACTACGAGCAGTACTTC. As protein: CASSFLAANYEQYF.